Given below is one TCR beta chain in context. This sample is part of a study of blood T cell repertoires in COVID-19. Study-level information: Samples came from the United States, Italy and Spain, spanning acute and convalescent COVID-19.

The assay was immunoSEQ multiplex PCR, and TCRdb's table has in-frame clones only and misses some. The sample includes around 76,000 clones, around 85% of them seen just once. The germline V gene has CDR1 LNHDA and CDR2 SQIVND (reference sequence). The CDR3 runs to 15 residues. J was trimmed by 7 bases and V by 6 bases; bases with no gene match: 11. The specimen sequenced was peripheral blood. This TCR was recovered from an elderly man with acute or convalescent COVID-19. The chain combines TRBV19 with TRBJ2-1; 8 bases align to TRBD1. CDR3 amino acids: CASSPQPGGLNEQFF. CDR3 in DNA: TGTGCCAGTAGCCCCCAGCCAGGGGGCTTGAATGAGCAGTTCTTC.